The 2 T cell receptor beta chains below all came from one sample that was sequenced in a study of spatial heterogeneity in lung cancer. The time point: blood at routine non-recurrence follow-up after resection. Tumor, nontumor lung or frozen PBMC supplied whole RNA, sequenced without sorting. TCRdb re-called the 5' RACE reads with MiXCR, one entry per CDR3 protein. The table records 95,000 to 130,000 distinct CDR3 sequences, about 12% of them present only once. This specimen was PBMCs, taken at follow-up. The receptors shown here come from a male donor with early-stage non-small cell lung cancer.

This clonotype was detected a few times. The chain recombines TRBV10-3 with TRBJ2-5; 8 bases map to TRBD1. The CDR3 totals 13 residues. Trimming at V came to 5 bases and at J to 4 bases, leaving 3 bases not matched to a gene. CDR1 is ENHRY and CDR2 is SYGVKD in the germline V gene. CDR3 residues: CAISPGQAETQYF. The CDR3 DNA is TGTGCCATCAGTCCGGGACAGGCAGAGACCCAGTACTTC.

This clonotype occurred many times. The chain links TRBV7-9 to TRBJ2-7; 7 nucleotides line up with TRBD2. This CDR3 region has 13 residues. Germline V gives CDR1 SEHNR, CDR2 FQNEAQ (reference sequence). J was trimmed by 5 bases and V by 3 bases; bases with no gene match: 4. In DNA form, the CDR3 reads TGTGCCAGCAGCTTTGGACTAGGAGACGAGCAGTACTTC. It encodes CASSFGLGDEQYF.